The clone carrying this T cell receptor beta chain was observed many times. The sample originates from a study of T cells after yellow fever vaccination. Study as a whole: Based on CD3, CD45RA, CCR7 and CD95, EM, EMRA, CM and Tscm memory subsets were sorted.

TCR cDNA was made by 5'RACE template switching, adding a universal primer site and UMIs. TCRdb re-analysed the 5' RACE reads in MiXCR, keeping a single row per CDR3 protein. This table holds tens of thousands of distinct CDR3 sequences, 5.5% found once. Overall study findings and caveats: Re-detected after boosting: most primary clones, approximately 97% of CD4 and less than 90% of CD8. Across the CD4 and CD8 compartments, a small share of clonotypes was present in both.

This TCR derives from a young man who received the YFV17D yellow fever vaccine. The material was PBMCs, either bulk or a sorted T-cell subset (CD4+, CD8+, memory, or dextramer-sorted; not recorded which), obtained 15 days after the yellow fever booster vaccination.

DNA for the CDR3: TGTGCCAGCAGCCGAGCCAAAAACATTCAGTACTTC. Protein: CASSRAKNIQYF. The chain couples TRBV7-2 to TRBJ2-4; D gene unclear. Germline CDR1 reads SGHTA; CDR2 reads FQGNSA. The germline V and J ends were trimmed by 5 bases and 0 bases, with 2 bases remaining between them. There are 12 residues in the CDR3.